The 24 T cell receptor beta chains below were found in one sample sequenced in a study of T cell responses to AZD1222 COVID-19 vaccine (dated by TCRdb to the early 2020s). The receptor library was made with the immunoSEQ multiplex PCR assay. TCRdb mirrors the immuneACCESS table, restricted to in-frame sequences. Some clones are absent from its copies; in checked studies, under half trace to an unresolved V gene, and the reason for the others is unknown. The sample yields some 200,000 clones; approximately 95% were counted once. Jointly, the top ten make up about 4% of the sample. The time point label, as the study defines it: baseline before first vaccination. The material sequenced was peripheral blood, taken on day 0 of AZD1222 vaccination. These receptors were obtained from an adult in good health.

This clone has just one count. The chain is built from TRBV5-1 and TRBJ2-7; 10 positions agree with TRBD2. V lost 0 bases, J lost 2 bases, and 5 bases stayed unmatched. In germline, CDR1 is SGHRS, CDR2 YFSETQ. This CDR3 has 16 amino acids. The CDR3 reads CASSLAGSGRAYEQYF. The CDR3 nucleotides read TGCGCCAGCAGCTTGGCCGGAAGCGGGAGGGCCTACGAGCAGTACTTC. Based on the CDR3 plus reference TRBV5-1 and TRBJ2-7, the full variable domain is KAGVTQTPRYLIKTRGQQVTLSCSPISGHRSVSWYQQTPGQGLQFLFEYFSETQRNKGNFPGRFSGRQFSNSRSEMNVSTLELGDSALYLCASSLAGSGRAYEQYFGPGTRLTVT.

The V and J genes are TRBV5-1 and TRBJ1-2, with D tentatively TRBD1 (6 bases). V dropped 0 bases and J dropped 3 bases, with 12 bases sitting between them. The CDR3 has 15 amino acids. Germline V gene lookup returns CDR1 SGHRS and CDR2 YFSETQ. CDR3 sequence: CASSLAVGQYYGYTF. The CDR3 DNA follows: TGCGCCAGCAGCTTGGCCGTCGGACAGTACTATGGCTACACCTTC. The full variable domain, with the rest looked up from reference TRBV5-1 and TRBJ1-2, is KAGVTQTPRYLIKTRGQQVTLSCSPISGHRSVSWYQQTPGQGLQFLFEYFSETQRNKGNFPGRFSGRQFSNSRSEMNVSTLELGDSALYLCASSLAVGQYYGYTFGSGTRLTVV.

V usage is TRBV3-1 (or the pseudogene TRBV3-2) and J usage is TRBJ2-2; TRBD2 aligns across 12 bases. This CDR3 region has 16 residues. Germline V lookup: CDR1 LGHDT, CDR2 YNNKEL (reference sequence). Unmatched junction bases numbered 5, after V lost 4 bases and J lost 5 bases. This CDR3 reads CASSRGTSGLTGELFF. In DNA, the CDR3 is TGTGCCAGCAGCCGCGGGACTAGCGGGCTAACCGGGGAGCTGTTTTTT.

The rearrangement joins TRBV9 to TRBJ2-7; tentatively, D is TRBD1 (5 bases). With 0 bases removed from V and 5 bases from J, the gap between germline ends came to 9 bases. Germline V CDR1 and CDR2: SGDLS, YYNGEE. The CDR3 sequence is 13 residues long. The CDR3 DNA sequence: TGTGCCAGCAGCGTAGGCAGGGAAGACGAGCAGTACTTC. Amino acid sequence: CASSVGREDEQYF.

The CDR3 bases are TGCGCCAGCAGCTTGGGTCCGGGGACTTCACCCCTCCACTTT. It encodes CASSLGPGTSPLHF. The rearrangement uses TRBV5-1 and TRBJ1-6; the D gene is possibly TRBD1 (5 bases). CDR3 length: 14 residues. V lost 0 bases and J lost 9, with 10 bases in between. Germline loops: CDR1 SGHRS, CDR2 YFSETQ.

CDR3 bases: TGTGCCAGCTCAGGACTAGTTGGTGCCTACGAGCAGTACTTC. Translating gives CASSGLVGAYEQYF. V is TRBV18 and J is TRBJ2-7; TRBD2 matches at 7 bases. The CDR3 contains 14 residues. Germline V gene data show CDR1 as KGHSH and CDR2 as LQKENI. The junction had 6 bases not matched to a gene; V was cut back by 5 bases and J by 2 bases.

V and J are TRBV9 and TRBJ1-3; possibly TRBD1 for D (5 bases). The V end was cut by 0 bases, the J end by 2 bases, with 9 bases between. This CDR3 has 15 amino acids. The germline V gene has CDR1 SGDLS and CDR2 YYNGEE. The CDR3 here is CASSVETRAGNTIYF. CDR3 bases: TGTGCCAGCAGCGTAGAAACCAGGGCTGGAAACACCATATATTTT.

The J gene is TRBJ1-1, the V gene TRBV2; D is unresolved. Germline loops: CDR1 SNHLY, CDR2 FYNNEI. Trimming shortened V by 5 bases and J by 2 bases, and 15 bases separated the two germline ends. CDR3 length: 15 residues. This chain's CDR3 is CASSFGEGANTEAFF. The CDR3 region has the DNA TGTGCCAGCAGTTTCGGGGAGGGTGCCAACACTGAAGCTTTCTTT.

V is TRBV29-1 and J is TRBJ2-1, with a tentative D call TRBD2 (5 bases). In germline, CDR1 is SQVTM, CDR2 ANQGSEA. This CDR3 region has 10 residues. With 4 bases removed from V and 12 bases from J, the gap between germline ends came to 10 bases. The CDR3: CSVGEGWQFF. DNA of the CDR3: TGCAGCGTTGGAGAGGGTTGGCAGTTCTTC.

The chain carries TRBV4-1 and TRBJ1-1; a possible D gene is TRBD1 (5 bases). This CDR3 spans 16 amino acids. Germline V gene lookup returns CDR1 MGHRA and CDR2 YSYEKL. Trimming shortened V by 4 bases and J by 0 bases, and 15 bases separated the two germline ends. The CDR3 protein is CASSPSIAGVNTEAFF. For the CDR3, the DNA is TGCGCCAGCAGCCCCTCGATTGCGGGGGTGAACACTGAAGCTTTCTTT.

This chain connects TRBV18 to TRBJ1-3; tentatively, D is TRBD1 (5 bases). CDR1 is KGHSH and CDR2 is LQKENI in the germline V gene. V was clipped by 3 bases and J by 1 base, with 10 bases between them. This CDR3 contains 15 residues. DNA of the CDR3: TGTGCCAGCTCACCCCTTCGACAGTCTGGAAACACCATATATTTT. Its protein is CASSPLRQSGNTIYF.

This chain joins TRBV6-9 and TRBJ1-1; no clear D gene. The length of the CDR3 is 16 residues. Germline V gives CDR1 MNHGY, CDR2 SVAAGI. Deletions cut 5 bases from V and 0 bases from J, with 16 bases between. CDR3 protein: CASSLGSTYMNTEAFF. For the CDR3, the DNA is TGTGCCAGCAGTCTGGGGTCGACATACATGAACACTGAAGCTTTCTTT.

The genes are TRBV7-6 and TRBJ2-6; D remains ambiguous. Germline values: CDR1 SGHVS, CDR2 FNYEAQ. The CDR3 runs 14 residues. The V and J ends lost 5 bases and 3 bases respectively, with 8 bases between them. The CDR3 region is CASSRDGGANVLTF. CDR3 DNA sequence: TGTGCCAGCAGCCGCGACGGTGGGGCCAACGTCCTGACTTTC.

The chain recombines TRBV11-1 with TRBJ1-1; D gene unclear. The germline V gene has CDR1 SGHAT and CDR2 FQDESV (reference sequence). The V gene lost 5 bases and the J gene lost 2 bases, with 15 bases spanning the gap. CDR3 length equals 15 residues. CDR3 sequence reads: CASSRTGRPNTEAFF. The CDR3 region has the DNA TGTGCCAGCAGCAGAACGGGCAGGCCAAACACTGAAGCTTTCTTT.

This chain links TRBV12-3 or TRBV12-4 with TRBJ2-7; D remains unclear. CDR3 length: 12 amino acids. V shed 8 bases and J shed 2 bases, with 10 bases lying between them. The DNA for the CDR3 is TGTGCCAGCGCCCGATCGCCCTACGAGCAGTACTTC. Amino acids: CASARSPYEQYF.

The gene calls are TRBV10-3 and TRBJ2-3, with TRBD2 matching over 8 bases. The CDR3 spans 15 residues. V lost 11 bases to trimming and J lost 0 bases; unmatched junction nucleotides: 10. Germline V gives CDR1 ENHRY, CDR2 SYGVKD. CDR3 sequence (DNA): TGTGCCCATAAGGGCGAGCGGGAGAGCACAGATACGCAGTATTTT. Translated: CAHKGERESTDTQYF.

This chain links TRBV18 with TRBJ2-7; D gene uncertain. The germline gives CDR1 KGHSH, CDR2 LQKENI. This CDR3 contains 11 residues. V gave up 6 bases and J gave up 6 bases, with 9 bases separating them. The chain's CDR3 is CASSADLEQYF. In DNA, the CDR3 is TGTGCCAGCTCCGCAGATCTCGAGCAGTACTTC. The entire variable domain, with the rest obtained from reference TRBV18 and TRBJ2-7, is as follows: NAGVMQNPRHLVRRRGQEARLRCSPMKGHSHVYWYRQLPEEGLKFMVYLQKENIIDESGMPKERFSAEFPKEGPSILRIQQVVRGDSAAYFCASSADLEQYFGPGTRLTVT.

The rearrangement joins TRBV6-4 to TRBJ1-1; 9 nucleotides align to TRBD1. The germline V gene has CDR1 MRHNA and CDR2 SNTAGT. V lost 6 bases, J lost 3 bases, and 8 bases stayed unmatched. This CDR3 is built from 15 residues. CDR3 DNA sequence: TGTGCCAGCAGCGCAACAGGGGGCGCGTACACTGAAGCTTTCTTT. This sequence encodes CASSATGGAYTEAFF.

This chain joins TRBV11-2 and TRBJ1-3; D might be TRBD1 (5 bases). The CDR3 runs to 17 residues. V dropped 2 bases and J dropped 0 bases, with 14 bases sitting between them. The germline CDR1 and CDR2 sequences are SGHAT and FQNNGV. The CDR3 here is CASSLRAGPYSGNTIYF. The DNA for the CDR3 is TGTGCCAGCAGCTTAAGGGCAGGGCCTTACTCTGGAAACACCATATATTTT.

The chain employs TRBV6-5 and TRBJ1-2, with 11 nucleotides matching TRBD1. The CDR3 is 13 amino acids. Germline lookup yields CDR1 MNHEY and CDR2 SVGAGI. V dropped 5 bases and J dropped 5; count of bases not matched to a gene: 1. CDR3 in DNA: TGTGCCAGCAGTAGGGACAGGGGGTATGGCTACACCTTC. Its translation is CASSRDRGYGYTF.

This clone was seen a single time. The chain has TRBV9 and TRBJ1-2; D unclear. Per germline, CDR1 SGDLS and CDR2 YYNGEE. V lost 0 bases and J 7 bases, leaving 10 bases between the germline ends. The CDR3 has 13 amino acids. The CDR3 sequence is CASSVEELSGYTF. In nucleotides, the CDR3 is TGTGCCAGCAGCGTAGAGGAGTTGTCTGGCTACACCTTC.

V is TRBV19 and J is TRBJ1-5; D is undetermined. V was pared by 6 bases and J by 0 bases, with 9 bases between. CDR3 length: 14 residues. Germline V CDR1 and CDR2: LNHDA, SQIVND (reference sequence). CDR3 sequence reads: CASSKGYSNQPQHF. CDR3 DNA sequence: TGTGCCAGTAGCAAAGGTTATAGCAATCAGCCCCAGCATTTT.

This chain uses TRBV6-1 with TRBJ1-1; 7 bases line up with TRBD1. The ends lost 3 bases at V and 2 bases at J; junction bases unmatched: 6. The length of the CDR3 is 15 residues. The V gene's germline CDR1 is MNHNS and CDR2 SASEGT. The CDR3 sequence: CASSDQDRANTEAFF. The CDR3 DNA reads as TGTGCCAGCAGTGACCAAGACAGGGCAAACACTGAAGCTTTCTTT.

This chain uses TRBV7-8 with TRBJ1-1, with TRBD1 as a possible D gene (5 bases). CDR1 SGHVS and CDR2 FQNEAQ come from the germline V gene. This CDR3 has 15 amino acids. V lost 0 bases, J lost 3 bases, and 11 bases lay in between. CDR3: CASSLAGVVHTEAFF. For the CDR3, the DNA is TGTGCCAGCAGCTTAGCAGGGGTTGTTCACACTGAAGCTTTCTTT.